The 2 T cell receptor beta chains in this list originate from one sample, sequenced in a study of early T cells in non-severe SARS-CoV-2 infection. TCRdb reprocessed the 5' RACE reads with MiXCR, giving one entry per CDR3 protein. In the table there are tens of thousands of distinct CDR3 sequences, roughly 17% of which are singletons. Sample: whole blood, taken at baseline. These receptors were taken from an adult who was a healthcare worker with PCR-confirmed SARS-CoV-2 infection or an uninfected control (not recorded which).

The chain couples TRBV4-3 to TRBJ2-3; D not resolved. V shed 0 bases and J shed 0 bases, with 10 bases lying between them. This CDR3 has 16 residues. Germline assignment: CDR1 LGHNA and CDR2 YSLEER. The CDR3 is CASSQDRAPSTDTQYF. The CDR3, as DNA: TGCGCCAGCAGCCAAGATCGGGCGCCTAGCACAGATACGCAGTATTTT.

The V gene is TRBV28, the J gene TRBJ1-4, with 8 bases aligning to TRBD1. This CDR3 spans 14 amino acids. Germline V CDR1 and CDR2: MDHEN, SYDVKM. V lost 8 bases, J lost 6 bases, and 8 bases stayed unmatched. CDR3 sequence reads: CASVRTGGDEKLFF. DNA of the CDR3: TGTGCCAGCGTCAGAACAGGGGGGGATGAAAAACTGTTTTTT.